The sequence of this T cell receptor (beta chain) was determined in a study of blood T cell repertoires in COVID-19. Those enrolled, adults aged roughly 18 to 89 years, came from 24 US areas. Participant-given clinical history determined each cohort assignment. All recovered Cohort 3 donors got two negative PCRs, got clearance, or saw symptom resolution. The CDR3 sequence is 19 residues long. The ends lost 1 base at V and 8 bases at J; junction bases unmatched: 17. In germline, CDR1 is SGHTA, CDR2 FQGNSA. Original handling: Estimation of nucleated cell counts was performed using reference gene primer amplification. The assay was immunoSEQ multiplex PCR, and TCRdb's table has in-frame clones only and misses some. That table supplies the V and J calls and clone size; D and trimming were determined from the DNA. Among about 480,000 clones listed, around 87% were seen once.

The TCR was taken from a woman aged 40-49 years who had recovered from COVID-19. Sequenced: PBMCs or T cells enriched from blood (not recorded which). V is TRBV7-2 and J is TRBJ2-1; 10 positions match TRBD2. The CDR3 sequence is CASSLDFVGLAGAGDEQFF. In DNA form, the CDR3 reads TGTGCCAGCAGCTTAGATTTTGTGGGCCTAGCGGGAGCCGGGGATGAGCAGTTCTTC.